Listed here are 9 T cell receptor beta chains from one sample, sequenced in a study of cytomegalovirus exposure and HLA in healthy donors. The primer mix had 60 Vbeta and 13 Jbeta primers. Method: immunoSEQ multiplex PCR; TCRdb's copy keeps in-frame clones and lacks some. The sample comprises about 170,000 clones, around four fifths of which are singletons, and more than 0.9% rests with the top ten. Sequencing was performed on PBMCs. The origin of the receptors is a girl between 2 and 10 years old in good health and CMV-seropositive.

The chain links TRBV30 to TRBJ1-5, with D unclear. The V and J ends lost 0 bases and 3 bases respectively, with 12 bases between them. Germline values: CDR1 GTSNPN, CDR2 SVGIG (reference sequence). This CDR3 comprises 15 residues. The CDR3 sequence is CAWSVPGSHNQPQHF. The CDR3, as DNA: TGTGCCTGGAGTGTTCCGGGGTCCCACAATCAGCCCCAGCATTTT.

This clone was found once. CDR3 DNA: TGCGCCAGCAGCTTGCCAAAACAGGACAATGAGCAGTTCTTC. Its translation is CASSLPKQDNEQFF. The chain links TRBV5-1 to TRBJ2-1; D might be TRBD1 (5 bases). Trimming stripped 1 base from V and 5 bases from J, with 10 bases between. This CDR3 comprises 14 residues. From germline, CDR1 is SGHRS and CDR2 YFSETQ.

This chain links TRBV28 with TRBJ1-5; D not resolved. This CDR3 comprises 12 residues. Trimming removed 6 bases from V and 6 bases from J, with 9 bases in between. Germline values: CDR1 MDHEN, CDR2 SYDVKM. The CDR3 nucleotides read TGTGCCAGCAGCGTAGGGAGTCAGCCCCAGCATTTT. It translates to CASSVGSQPQHF.

This clone was detected a few times. The CDR3 spells CASIDLMGGDTEAFF. Written as DNA, the CDR3 is TGTGCCAGTATCGATTTAATGGGAGGCGACACTGAAGCTTTCTTT. The gene calls are TRBV19 and TRBJ1-1; no reliable D call. From germline, CDR1 is LNHDA and CDR2 SQIVND (reference sequence). The CDR3 runs to 15 residues. The V end lost 7 bases, the J end lost 3 bases, and 18 bases lay between the germline ends.

The rearrangement joins TRBV27 to TRBJ1-1, with 9 bases identical to TRBD1. V lost 2 bases and J lost 2; bases outside the gene matches: 6. Germline assignment: CDR1 MNHEY and CDR2 SMNVEV (reference sequence). The CDR3 extends over 16 amino acids. The CDR3 region is CASSLGTGRLNTEAFF. CDR3 in DNA: TGTGCCAGCAGTTTAGGGACAGGGCGACTTAACACTGAAGCTTTCTTT.

The V call is TRBV5-4, the J call TRBJ2-1; 10 bases are shared with TRBD1. With V trimmed by 4 bases and J by 6 bases, 10 bases remained unmatched. CDR1 SGHNT and CDR2 YYREEE come from the germline V gene (reference sequence). This CDR3 is built from 16 residues. DNA of the CDR3: TGTGCCAGCAGCCTCGCCGGAGACAGGGGGCTCAATGAGCAGTTCTTC. Translation: CASSLAGDRGLNEQFF.

The CDR3 nucleotides read TGTGCCTGGAGTGTCCCGGGACAGGCGAACACTGAAGCTTTCTTT. Its protein product is CAWSVPGQANTEAFF. This chain links TRBV30 with TRBJ1-1; 8 nucleotides agree with TRBD1. The length of the CDR3 is 15 residues. Germline lookup yields CDR1 GTSNPN and CDR2 SVGIG (reference sequence). V shed 0 bases and J 1 base; nucleotides not matched to a gene: 4.

Remarks on this clone: At one boundary the junction diverges from the germline segment, which might be a read error. This sequence joins TRBV4-1 and TRBJ2-1; 12 bases map to TRBD2. This CDR3 has 15 amino acids. Looked up from germline, CDR1 is MGHRA and CDR2 is YSYEKL. As DNA, the CDR3 is TGCGCCAGCAGCCAATTTTCTAGCGGGAGGGCCAGTATGGTCTTC. Its translation is CASSQFSSGRASMVF.

The J gene is TRBJ2-7, the V gene TRBV5-1; a possible D gene is TRBD1 (6 bases). The CDR3 has 13 residues. CDR1 and CDR2 (germline): SGHRS, YFSETQ. The V gene lost 4 bases and the J gene lost 5 bases, with 13 bases spanning the gap. CDR3 region: CASSPVGAHEQYF. For the CDR3, the DNA is TGCGCCAGCAGCCCCGTGGGGGCCCACGAGCAGTACTTC.